This is a list of T cell receptor beta chains from one sample in a study of blood T cell repertoires in COVID-19. Clones were read by immunoSEQ multiplex PCR, and TCRdb kept only the in-frame ones, dropping some. The table lists 80,000 to 90,000 clones, over 75% of them singletons, with roughly 2.2% in the top ten. The sample taken for sequencing was peripheral blood. These receptor sequences come from a woman between 70 and 85 years old with acute or convalescent COVID-19. Both conserved end residues are part of each CDR3. Each record gives: CDR3 length, J gene, V gene, clone size, D gene, CDR3 DNA, CDR3 protein. D genes are given only for firm matches. The size field is filled for only some rows; it gives once, few, many or a size class.

15,TRBJ1-2,TRBV2,.,TRBD1,TGTGCCAGCGTGGGGGACAGCTTGAATTTGAGGGGCTACACCTTC,CASVGDSLNLRGYTF
15,TRBJ1-4,TRBV30,.,TRBD1,TGTGCCTGGAGAGCTCGACAGGGGATTAATGAAAAACTGTTTTTT,CAWRARQGINEKLFF
14,TRBJ1-2,TRBV7-2,.,.,TGTGCCAGCAGCAGAGGACAGCTGACCTATGGCTACACCTTC,CASSRGQLTYGYTF
13,TRBJ2-2,TRBV11-2,.,.,TGTGCCAGCAGCTTGCAGTCAGCCGGGGAGCTGTTTTTT,CASSLQSAGELFF
13,TRBJ1-4,TRBV9,.,TRBD1,TGTGCCAGCAGCGGGACAGGGGCTGAAAAACTGTTTTTT,CASSGTGAEKLFF
15,TRBJ1-4,TRBV7-9,.,TRBD1,TGTGCCAGCAGCTTCCGGGGACAGGGGAATGAAAAACTGTTTTTT,CASSFRGQGNEKLFF
13,TRBJ1-1,TRBV18,few,.,TGTGCCAGCTCACTGGATGAGGGAACTGAAGCTTTCTTT,CASSLDEGTEAFF
15,TRBJ1-4,TRBV5-4,.,TRBD1,TGTGCCAGCAGCCCTCCGGGACAGGGAAATGAAAAACTGTTTTTT,CASSPPGQGNEKLFF
14,TRBJ2-5,TRBV3-1/TRBV3-2,.,.,TGTGCCAGCAGCCAAGGAACAGCCGCGGGGACCCAGTACTTC,CASSQGTAAGTQYF
14,TRBJ1-5,TRBV19,few,TRBD1,TGTGCCAGTAAGGTGGGACAGGGCGGTCAGCCCCAGCATTTT,CASKVGQGGQPQHF
15,TRBJ1-5,TRBV28,.,.,TGTGCCAGCAGTTTAGCCCCCCAAAGCGGTCAGCCCCAGCATTTT,CASSLAPQSGQPQHF
17,TRBJ1-1,TRBV5-1,few,.,TGCGCCAGCAGCCTAAGACGCTTTAACGGGGAAAGAACTGAAGCTTTCTTT,CASSLRRFNGERTEAFF
15,TRBJ2-5,TRBV12-5,.,.,TGTGCTAGTGGTTTGCCAGGGGCAGGGGAAGAGACCCAGTACTTC,CASGLPGAGEETQYF
15,TRBJ1-4,TRBV19,.,.,TGTGCCAGTAGTCTTGGCCCGTCGGGGAATGAAAAACTGTTTTTT,CASSLGPSGNEKLFF
11,TRBJ1-2,TRBV29-1,.,.,TGCAGCGTATCAGATGACTATGGCTACACCTTC,CSVSDDYGYTF
14,TRBJ1-1,TRBV11-3,.,TRBD1,TGTGCCAGCAGCCCAGGGGGGTTTGTCACTGAAGCTTTCTTT,CASSPGGFVTEAFF
14,TRBJ1-2,TRBV6-4,.,.,TGTGCCAGCAGTCCCGGGAGAGCTAACTATGGCTACACCTTC,CASSPGRANYGYTF
14,TRBJ2-1,TRBV10-3,.,TRBD2,TGTGCCACAAAGAGCGGGGGGCCCTACAATGAGCAGTTCTTC,CATKSGGPYNEQFF
14,TRBJ1-3,TRBV2,.,.,TGTGCCAGCAGTGTCGGCGGTTCTGGAAACACCATATATTTT,CASSVGGSGNTIYF
11,TRBJ2-3,TRBV19,.,.,TGTGCCAGTAGTCAAACAGATACGCAGTATTTT,CASSQTDTQYF
14,TRBJ1-5,TRBV28,.,TRBD1,TGTGCCAGCAGTCAAAGACAGGGGAATCAGCCCCAGCATTTT,CASSQRQGNQPQHF
13,TRBJ2-1,TRBV24-1,.,.,TGTGCCACCAGTGACCCGACCGGGACACGACAGTTCTTC,CATSDPTGTRQFF
14,TRBJ1-5,TRBV6-5,.,.,TGTGCCAGCCTGTTGGCAGGGCCCAATCAGCCCCAGCATTTT,CASLLAGPNQPQHF
16,TRBJ2-5,TRBV27,.,TRBD1,TGTGCCAGCAGTCTCTACTCGGACAGGGGGCTGAAGACCCAGTACTTC,CASSLYSDRGLKTQYF
17,TRBJ1-4,TRBV30,.,TRBD1,TGTGCCTGGAGTCATGGGACAGGGGGCTTTTTGGCTGAAAAACTGTTTTTT,CAWSHGTGGFLAEKLFF
17,TRBJ1-1,TRBV19,once,TRBD1,TGTGCCAGTAGTAATCTCGGGACAGGTCCCTTGAACACTGAAGCTTTCTTT,CASSNLGTGPLNTEAFF
12,TRBJ2-3,TRBV11-3,.,.,TGTGCCAGCAGCTCCAACACAGATACGCAGTATTTT,CASSSNTDTQYF
11,TRBJ1-2,TRBV3-1/TRBV3-2,.,.,TGTGCCAGCAGTAAGAAGGAGGGCTACACCTTC,CASSKKEGYTF
14,TRBJ2-7,TRBV28,.,.,TGTGCCAGCAGTCTGACAGGCCCCCGCTACGAGCAGTACTTC,CASSLTGPRYEQYF
15,TRBJ1-1,TRBV7-8,.,.,TGTGCCAGCAGCCCACGCCACCGGGTCCAAGTTGAAGCTTTCTTT,CASSPRHRVQVEAFF
16,TRBJ2-3,TRBV2,.,TRBD2,TGTGCCAGCAGGCTCTTAGCGGGGGGTAGCACAGATACGCAGTATTTT,CASRLLAGGSTDTQYF
15,TRBJ1-3,TRBV5-1,.,.,.,CASSSTPTLETPYIF
15,TRBJ1-5,TRBV3-1/TRBV3-2,.,.,TGTGCCAGCAGCAAGGACAGACATAGCAATCAGCCCCAGCATTTT,CASSKDRHSNQPQHF
11,TRBJ1-1,TRBV6-5,.,.,TGTGCCAGCAGGGGGGGGTCTGAAGCTTTCTTT,CASRGGSEAFF
18,TRBJ2-3,TRBV11-2,.,TRBD2,TGTGCCAGCAGCCGTAGGGGTTCTAGCGGGGAAAGAGAAGATACGCAGTATTTT,CASSRRGSSGEREDTQYF
15,TRBJ2-1,TRBV5-5,.,.,TGTGCCAGCAGCTTGGGGCGACTCACAACCAATGAGCAGTTCTTC,CASSLGRLTTNEQFF
14,TRBJ2-1,TRBV6-5,.,TRBD2,TGTGCCAGCAGTTACCCCGCGGGGGGCGATGAGCAGTTCTTC,CASSYPAGGDEQFF
13,TRBJ1-6,TRBV19,.,TRBD1,TGTGCCAGTGGACAGGGCGTTAATTCACCCCTCCACTTT,CASGQGVNSPLHF
14,TRBJ1-5,TRBV2,.,TRBD1,TGTGCCAGCAGTTCACAGGGGAGCAATCAGCCCCAGCATTTT,CASSSQGSNQPQHF
12,TRBJ1-2,TRBV12-3/TRBV12-4,.,.,TGTGCCAGCAGTCGGCAGGGATATGGCTACACCTTC,CASSRQGYGYTF
14,TRBJ1-5,TRBV2,.,TRBD1,TGTGCCAGCAGCGATACAGGGGGCTATCAGCCCCAGCATTTT,CASSDTGGYQPQHF
13,TRBJ1-1,TRBV12-3/TRBV12-4,.,.,TGTGCCAGCAGTCCCAGGACAGCCGGGGAAGCTTTCTTT,CASSPRTAGEAFF
14,TRBJ2-7,TRBV30,.,TRBD1,TGTGCCTGGAGAGCGTGGGACAGAGACTACGAGCAGTACTTC,CAWRAWDRDYEQYF
14,TRBJ1-1,TRBV6-6,.,.,TGTGCCAGCAGTTACGGGCACTTGAACACTGAAGCTTTCTTT,CASSYGHLNTEAFF
13,TRBJ1-4,TRBV9,.,.,TGTGCCAGCACTACCGGGGATAATGAAAAACTGTTTTTT,CASTTGDNEKLFF
14,TRBJ1-2,TRBV3-1/TRBV3-2,.,TRBD1,TGTGCCAGCAGACAGTGGACAGGGAAGGGTGGCTACACCTTC,CASRQWTGKGGYTF
11,TRBJ2-3,TRBV19,.,.,TGTGCCAGTAGCAACTCAGATACGCAGTATTTT,CASSNSDTQYF
17,TRBJ2-7,TRBV5-1,.,TRBD2,TGCGCCAGCCGGAGATTAGCGGGGGGCACGAGCTCCTACGAGCAGTACTTC,CASRRLAGGTSSYEQYF
16,TRBJ1-5,TRBV2,once,.,TGTGCCAGCAGTCTGTACAGAGACGATAGCAATCAGCCCCAGCATTTT,CASSLYRDDSNQPQHF
15,TRBJ2-3,TRBV6-5,.,TRBD2,TGTGCCAGCAGTCCGAGCGGGGGGCCGTCAGATACGCAGTATTTT,CASSPSGGPSDTQYF
18,TRBJ2-2,TRBV6-1,.,TRBD2,TGTGCCAGCAGTGAAGCGTTTAGCGGGGGGGCCCCTGTAGGGGAGCTGTTTTTT,CASSEAFSGGAPVGELFF
13,TRBJ1-2,TRBV3-1/TRBV3-2,.,TRBD1,TGTGCCAGCAGCCTACAGGGGTTCTATGGCTACACCTTC,CASSLQGFYGYTF
16,TRBJ2-3,TRBV27,.,.,TGTGCCAGCAGTTCGTTTGGGGGGGCTAACACAGATACGCAGTATTTT,CASSSFGGANTDTQYF
16,TRBJ2-3,TRBV5-8,.,TRBD1,TGTGCCAGCAGCAATTCCGGGACAGGGATTGTAGATACGCAGTATTTT,CASSNSGTGIVDTQYF
12,TRBJ2-1,TRBV30,.,.,TGTGCCTGGAGTCCTAAATTATTTGAGCAGTTCTTC,CAWSPKLFEQFF
16,TRBJ2-5,TRBV11-2,.,.,TGTGCCAGCAGCTTGGCTGGTAGCGCGGGGCAAGAGACCCAGTACTTC,CASSLAGSAGQETQYF
17,TRBJ2-1,TRBV28,few,.,TGTGCCAGCAGTTCATTATCAGGGGATAGCTCCTACAATGAGCAGTTCTTC,CASSSLSGDSSYNEQFF
14,TRBJ1-2,TRBV3-1/TRBV3-2,.,TRBD1,TGTGCCAGCAGCACGCGGGACAGGTACTCTGGCTACACCTTC,CASSTRDRYSGYTF